The next 30 T cell receptor beta chains were all read from a single sample in a study of Tregs in tolerant kidney transplant recipients (dated by TCRdb to the late 2010s). The library was produced with the immunoSEQ multiplex PCR assay. TCRdb provides this immuneACCESS table in a form limited to in-frame rearrangements. Some clones are lacking; in checked studies, under half of them reflect an unresolved V gene, and why the rest are absent is not known. The sample data list about 59,000 clones, and around 83% of these were observed just once. About 5% of the sample comes from the top ten. Specimen: CD4+ T cells from blood. The source of these receptors is a human donor in good health.

This chain links TRBV5-1 with TRBJ2-5, with D uncertain. CDR3 size: 16 residues. Trimming removed 0 bases from V and 1 base from J, with 13 bases in between. Germline lookup yields CDR1 SGHRS and CDR2 YFSETQ. CDR3 loop: CASSLAVSEFQETQYF. CDR3 coding DNA: TGCGCCAGCAGCTTGGCCGTCTCCGAGTTCCAAGAGACCCAGTACTTC. Full variable domain (remainder filled in from reference TRBV5-1 and TRBJ2-5): KAGVTQTPRYLIKTRGQQVTLSCSPISGHRSVSWYQQTPGQGLQFLFEYFSETQRNKGNFPGRFSGRQFSNSRSEMNVSTLELGDSALYLCASSLAVSEFQETQYFGPGTRLLVL.

This chain links TRBV5-8 with TRBJ1-2; no firm D call. Germline CDR1 and CDR2: SGHTS and YDEGEE. This CDR3 comprises 12 residues. V dropped 0 bases and J dropped 2 bases, with 2 bases sitting between them. The CDR3 sequence: CASSLGNYGYTF. The CDR3 DNA sequence: TGTGCCAGCAGCTTGGGCAACTATGGCTACACCTTC.

The rearrangement links TRBV5-8 to TRBJ1-3; 10 bases map to TRBD1. Trimming cost V 5 bases and J 2 bases; bases outside gene matches: 13. The germline V gene encodes CDR1 SGHTS and CDR2 YDEGEE. The CDR3 is made up of 18 amino acids. The CDR3 nucleotides read TGTGCCAGCAGATGGACAGGGGGATTGGAAAACACTGGAAACACCATATATTTT. Translated, it gives CASRWTGGLENTGNTIYF.

This chain joins TRBV5-4 and TRBJ2-2; unclear D gene. The germline V gene encodes CDR1 SGHNT and CDR2 YYREEE (reference sequence). Trimming shortened V by 4 bases and J by 4 bases, and 20 bases separated the two germline ends. The CDR3 runs to 17 residues. CDR3 DNA: TGTGCCAGCAGCATGGTCGGATCCGGTAAAGGCACCGGGGAGCTGTTTTTT. It codes for CASSMVGSGKGTGELFF.

The chain recombines TRBV4-1 with TRBJ2-1; D is possibly TRBD2 (6 bases). Germline CDR1 reads MGHRA; CDR2 reads YSYEKL. The CDR3 spans 14 residues. V gave up 7 bases and J gave up 14 bases, with 24 bases separating them. The CDR3 DNA reads TGCGCCAGCAAGGAACGACGGAGGGATCCACGGAAGTTCTTC. Its translation: CASKERRRDPRKFF.

The gene calls are TRBV7-2 and TRBJ1-5, with 10 bases that match TRBD1. Losses at the gene ends were 2 bases for V and 7 bases for J; bases not matched to a gene: 8. The CDR3 is 16 amino acids. CDR1 SGHTA and CDR2 FQGNSA come from the germline V gene. CDR3: CASSLSGTGVEQPQHF. CDR3 sequence (DNA): TGTGCCAGCAGCTTATCGGGGACAGGGGTGGAACAGCCCCAGCATTTT.

J is TRBJ1-4 and V is TRBV5-6; no definite D call. Between the trimmed V and J ends, which lost 0 bases and 4 bases, there was a span of 4 bases. Germline assignment: CDR1 SGHDT and CDR2 YYEEEE. There are 13 residues in the CDR3. The CDR3 protein is CASSLDYNEKLFF. The DNA for the CDR3 is TGTGCCAGCAGCTTGGACTATAATGAAAAACTGTTTTTT.

The chain joins TRBV27 to TRBJ2-7; D is unclear. V shed 1 base and J shed 1 base, with 11 bases lying between them. Germline CDR1 reads MNHEY; CDR2 reads SMNVEV (reference sequence). CDR3 length: 15 amino acids. The CDR3 is CASSLFPGGSYEQYF. The CDR3 region has the DNA TGTGCCAGCAGTTTATTTCCGGGTGGGTCCTACGAGCAGTACTTC.

The chain carries TRBV5-6 and TRBJ1-1; perhaps TRBD1 as D (5 bases). Trimming removed 7 bases from V and 1 base from J, with 14 bases in between. The germline V gene encodes CDR1 SGHDT and CDR2 YYEEEE. This CDR3 is built from 14 residues. The CDR3 nucleotides read TGTGCCAGCGGACCCTCGGGGCGGAACACTGAAGCTTTCTTT. This translates into CASGPSGRNTEAFF.

This sequence joins TRBV5-1 and TRBJ2-2, with a weak D call TRBD2 (6 bases). The CDR3 spans 16 residues. From germline, CDR1 is SGHRS and CDR2 YFSETQ. Trimming removed 7 bases from V and 4 bases from J, with 20 bases in between. Here the CDR3 DNA reads TGCGCCAGCCGGGGGAGTAGCCAAAGGGGCACCGGGGAGCTGTTTTTT. Protein: CASRGSSQRGTGELFF.

CDR3 DNA sequence: TGCGCCAGCAGCCTGGAGGGCCGCACCGGGGAGCTGTTTTTT. This encodes CASSLEGRTGELFF. The V and J genes are TRBV5-1 and TRBJ2-2; TRBD2 is a possible D gene (6 bases). The germline V gene has CDR1 SGHRS and CDR2 YFSETQ. The CDR3 sequence is 14 residues long. Trimming removed 4 bases at V and 4 bases at J, with 11 bases between.

The CDR3 reads CASSVTYNEQFF. In nucleotides, the CDR3 is TGCGCCAGCAGCGTCACCTACAATGAGCAGTTCTTC. The chain employs TRBV5-1 and TRBJ2-1; D is uncertain. The length of the CDR3 is 12 residues. From germline, CDR1 is SGHRS and CDR2 YFSETQ. V dropped 4 bases and J dropped 2 bases, with 4 bases sitting between them. The entire variable domain, with the rest obtained from reference TRBV5-1 and TRBJ2-1, is as follows: KAGVTQTPRYLIKTRGQQVTLSCSPISGHRSVSWYQQTPGQGLQFLFEYFSETQRNKGNFPGRFSGRQFSNSRSEMNVSTLELGDSALYLCASSVTYNEQFFGPGTRLTVL.

The gene calls are TRBV7-6 and TRBJ2-7; tentative D call: TRBD1 (5 bases). The CDR3 runs to 14 residues. Germline values: CDR1 SGHVS, CDR2 FNYEAQ. Trimming stripped 0 bases from V and 4 bases from J, with 10 bases between. DNA of the CDR3: TGTGCCAGCAGCTTAGCGGGGCAGAATTACGAGCAGTACTTC. Translation gives CASSLAGQNYEQYF.

Turning to this clone: This specimen includes other DNA sequences encoding the same CDR3. The chain uses TRBV9 and TRBJ2-3; D perhaps matches TRBD2 (6 bases). V shed 2 bases and J shed 0 bases, with 10 bases lying between them. The CDR3 is 15 residues long. Germline V gene sequence: CDR1 SGDLS, CDR2 YYNGEE. The CDR3 sequence is CASSVSGTSTDTQYF. For the CDR3, the DNA is TGTGCCAGCAGCGTTTCGGGGACTAGCACAGATACGCAGTATTTT.

A single count supports this clone. This chain connects TRBV9 to TRBJ2-1, with D unresolved. This CDR3 comprises 14 residues. The germline V gene encodes CDR1 SGDLS and CDR2 YYNGEE. V shed 0 bases and J shed 9 bases, with 13 bases lying between them. The CDR3 loop is CASSVDSWVGEQFF. CDR3 nucleotides: TGTGCCAGCAGCGTAGACTCTTGGGTAGGTGAGCAGTTCTTC. Full variable domain (missing parts from reference TRBV9 and TRBJ2-1): DSGVTQTPKHLITATGQRVTLRCSPRSGDLSVYWYQQSLDQGLQFLIQYYNGEERAKGNILERFSAQQFPDLHSELNLSSLELGDSALYFCASSVDSWVGEQFFGPGTRLTVL.

The chain has TRBV7-2 and TRBJ2-6, with a weak D call TRBD1 (5 bases). The CDR3 is made up of 15 amino acids. V was cut by 2 bases and J by 2 bases, with 7 bases left in between. Looked up from germline, CDR1 is SGHTA and CDR2 is FQGNSA. CDR3 loop: CASSLLGPGANVLTF. The CDR3 bases are TGTGCCAGCAGCTTACTGGGGCCTGGGGCCAACGTCCTGACTTTC.

This chain uses TRBV10-2 with TRBJ2-7; 9 bases line up with TRBD2. Germline lookup yields CDR1 WSHSY and CDR2 SAAADI. The CDR3 loop spans 14 amino acids. V lost 6 bases, J lost 0 bases, and 3 bases stayed unmatched. The CDR3 nucleotides read TGCGCCAGCAGCCAGACTAGCGGCTCCTACGAGCAGTACTTC. Its translation is CASSQTSGSYEQYF.

The chain joins TRBV6-5 to TRBJ1-2; TRBD1 might be the D (6 bases). The V and J ends lost 6 bases and 8 bases respectively, with 16 bases between them. CDR1 and CDR2 (germline): MNHEY, SVGAGI. CDR3 length equals 13 residues. The CDR3 bases are TGTGCCAGCAGGCGGACAGCAAACGAGGGCTACACCTTC. This encodes CASRRTANEGYTF.

The gene calls are TRBV27 and TRBJ1-2; the D gene is possibly TRBD1 (5 bases). This CDR3 has 15 residues. Deletions cut 6 bases from V and 2 bases from J, with 16 bases between. The germline gives CDR1 MNHEY, CDR2 SMNVEV (reference sequence). For the CDR3, the DNA is TGTGCCAGCAGCCCTAGGGGAGGGATAAACTATGGCTACACCTTC. It is translated as CASSPRGGINYGYTF.

In DNA, the CDR3 is TGTGCCAGCAGCTCCCGGGACAGGGAACCCTATGGCTACACCTTC. Protein product: CASSSRDREPYGYTF. The chain is built from TRBV11-2 and TRBJ1-2; 9 bases fit TRBD1. The CDR3 sequence is 15 residues long. V shed 4 bases and J 4 bases; nucleotides not matched to a gene: 7. CDR1 is SGHAT, CDR2 FQNNGV, per germline.

This clone was seen a single time. The rearrangement uses TRBV4-1 and TRBJ2-4; D uncertain. This CDR3 has 16 residues. Trimming took off 3 bases at V and 3 bases at J, with 15 bases between the two ends. Germline V gives CDR1 MGHRA, CDR2 YSYEKL. For the CDR3, the DNA is TGCGCCAGCAGCCACCACAGTGGGCTAGGCAAAAACATTCAGTACTTC. Translating gives CASSHHSGLGKNIQYF.

The chain links TRBV12-5 to TRBJ2-3; 8 bases map to TRBD2. Losses at the gene ends were 2 bases for V and 10 bases for J; bases not matched to a gene: 11. The germline gives CDR1 LGHNT, CDR2 FRNRAP. The CDR3 contains 15 residues. Written as DNA, the CDR3 is TGTGCTAGTGGTTTGACGGGACTAGGACCTTTTGCGCAGTATTTT. As protein: CASGLTGLGPFAQYF.

The chain joins TRBV11-1 to TRBJ2-7; D gene uncertain. V lost 3 bases to trimming and J lost 3 bases, with 12 bases between them. The CDR3 is made up of 14 amino acids. CDR1 and CDR2 (germline): SGHAT, FQDESV (reference sequence). The CDR3 DNA sequence: TGTGCCAGCAGCTTTATGGCCTACGGCTACGAGCAGTACTTC. It translates to CASSFMAYGYEQYF.

The V call is TRBV11-2, the J call TRBJ1-2; D possibly corresponds to TRBD1 (5 bases). Germline CDR1 and CDR2: SGHAT and FQNNGV. V was clipped by 2 bases and J by 6 bases, with 13 bases between them. CDR3 length: 14 amino acids. The CDR3 DNA reads as TGTGCCAGCAGCTTATTGGGGGGTTCCGATGGCTACACCTTC. It specifies CASSLLGGSDGYTF.

This CDR3 reads CSARLIGEQYF. The CDR3 coding sequence is TGCAGTGCTAGACTTATAGGCGAGCAGTACTTC. The J gene is TRBJ2-7, the V gene TRBV20-1; D gene uncertain. The germline V and J ends were trimmed by 2 bases and 6 bases, with 8 bases remaining between them. CDR3 length: 11 amino acids. From germline, CDR1 is DFQATT and CDR2 SNEGSKA (reference sequence).

The V gene is TRBV7-9, the J gene TRBJ2-7; the D call may be TRBD1 or TRBD2 (5 bases each). Germline V gene sequence: CDR1 SEHNR, CDR2 FQNEAQ (reference sequence). V lost 0 bases and J 5 bases, leaving 14 bases between the germline ends. This CDR3 is built from 15 residues. In DNA, the CDR3 is TGTGCCAGCAGCTTAGCGGGGGTGCTTCGGGACGAGCAGTACTTC. It codes for CASSLAGVLRDEQYF.

The chain is built from TRBV7-9 and TRBJ2-1; TRBD2 matches at 7 bases. V was clipped by 8 bases and J by 3 bases; unmatched bases: 10. This CDR3 has 15 amino acids. The germline gives CDR1 SEHNR, CDR2 FQNEAQ (reference sequence). The CDR3 loop reads CASQEDGRLYNEQFF. In DNA, the CDR3 is TGTGCCAGCCAAGAGGACGGGAGGCTCTACAATGAGCAGTTCTTC.

This chain links TRBV14 with TRBJ2-5; no clear D. V was cut by 1 base and J by 8 bases, with 8 bases left in between. Germline CDR1 SGHDN, CDR2 FVKESK. The CDR3 is 12 residues long. CDR3 coding DNA: TGTGCCAGCAGCCAAGTGCCCAAAACCCAGTACTTC. Its protein product is CASSQVPKTQYF.

The rearrangement uses TRBV25-1 and TRBJ2-1, with D perhaps matching TRBD1 or TRBD2 (5 bases each). This CDR3 comprises 16 residues. The V end was cut by 7 bases, the J end by 0 bases, with 16 bases between. CDR1 is MGHDK and CDR2 is SYGVNS in the germline V gene. The DNA of the CDR3 is TGTGCCAGCACCTTACCGAGGGGAAGCTCCTACAATGAGCAGTTCTTC. The encoded protein is CASTLPRGSSYNEQFF. Together with reference TRBV25-1 and TRBJ2-1, the CDR3 gives the full variable domain: EADIYQTPRYLVIGTGKKITLECSQTMGHDKMYWYQQDPGMELHLIHYSYGVNSTEKGDLSSESTVSRIRTEHFPLTLESARPSHTSQYLCASTLPRGSSYNEQFFGPGTRLTVL.

The V call is TRBV7-9, the J call TRBJ2-1; 7 nucleotides agree with TRBD2. The germline gives CDR1 SEHNR, CDR2 FQNEAQ (reference sequence). This CDR3 comprises 14 residues. J gave up 3 bases and V 6 bases, and 5 bases lay outside the gene matches. Here the CDR3 reads CASSGERGYNEQFF. CDR3 bases: TGTGCCAGCAGTGGGGAGCGGGGCTACAATGAGCAGTTCTTC.